Presented here are 11 T cell receptor beta chains from one specimen sequenced in a study of blood T cell repertoires in COVID-19. The repertoire was sequenced with immunoSEQ multiplex PCR; TCRdb's copy has only in-frame clones and lacks some. Of a few hundred thousand clones in the sample, 80% to 95% were seen once. Sequenced input: peripheral blood. The receptors come from a person aged 18-29 years with COVID-19, enrolled during active disease.

The V and J genes are TRBV7-2 and TRBJ2-4; TRBD2 agrees at 8 bases. The junction had 9 bases not matched to a gene; V was cut back by 4 bases and J by 7 bases. Per the germline V gene, CDR1 is SGHTA and CDR2 is FQGNSA. This CDR3 contains 15 residues. CDR3 in DNA: TGTGCCAGCAGCTCCCTAAGCGGGAGTGGGAACATTCAGTACTTC. It is translated as CASSSLSGSGNIQYF.

This clone was recorded once. The rearrangement links TRBV5-6 to TRBJ2-6; D gene unclear. Germline values: CDR1 SGHDT, CDR2 YYEEEE. The CDR3 contains 16 residues. The V gene lost 6 bases and the J gene lost 1 base, with 14 bases spanning the gap. The CDR3 region is CASNLLYGSGANVLTF. In nucleotides, the CDR3 is TGTGCCAGCAATCTATTATACGGGTCTGGGGCCAACGTCCTGACTTTC.

The rearrangement links TRBV2 to TRBJ1-6; D might be TRBD1 (5 bases). Germline assignment: CDR1 SNHLY and CDR2 FYNNEI. V dropped 7 bases and J dropped 10 bases, with 17 bases sitting between them. The CDR3 consists of 14 residues. The CDR3 DNA reads TGTGCCAGCATGGTCGGGCAGGGCAACTCACCCCTCCACTTT. Its translation: CASMVGQGNSPLHF.

This rearrangement joins TRBV6-2 or TRBV6-3 to TRBJ2-7, with 7 bases fitting TRBD1. Trimming took 2 bases from V and 3 from J; bases not matched to a gene: 7. In germline, CDR1 is MNHEY, CDR2 SVGEGT. The CDR3 covers 15 residues. In nucleotides, the CDR3 is TGTGCCAGCAGTTACGACAGGGAGCTTCACTACGAGCAGTACTTC. This encodes CASSYDRELHYEQYF.

V and J are TRBV7-9 and TRBJ2-6; D call uncertain. This CDR3 comprises 16 residues. Germline lookup yields CDR1 SEHNR and CDR2 FQNEAQ (reference sequence). V was pared by 5 bases and J by 0 bases, with 11 bases between. As DNA, the CDR3 is TGTGCCAGCAGCCCACCGACACACTCTGGGGCCAACGTCCTGACTTTC. This encodes CASSPPTHSGANVLTF.

The rearrangement uses TRBV12-3 or TRBV12-4 and TRBJ1-5; D is ambiguous. The CDR3 runs to 13 residues. The V and J ends lost 6 bases and 3 bases respectively, with 9 bases between them. The CDR3 bases are TGTGCCAGCAGGTGGCGGAACAATCAGCCCCAGCATTTT. Its protein product is CASRWRNNQPQHF.

The chain has TRBV4-3 and TRBJ2-5, with 11 bases matching TRBD2. V trimming: 3 bases; J trimming: 1 base; junction bases outside the gene matches: 10. The germline V gene has CDR1 LGHNA and CDR2 YSLEER. The CDR3 is 18 residues long. The CDR3 protein is CASSQLPTSGSPQETQYF. Here the CDR3 DNA reads TGCGCCAGCAGCCAGCTCCCCACTAGCGGGAGTCCCCAAGAGACCCAGTACTTC.

The genes are TRBV11-2 and TRBJ2-1, with 9 bases matching TRBD2. The germline V gene has CDR1 SGHAT and CDR2 FQNNGV. The J segment lost 4 bases and the V segment lost 3 bases, leaving 4 bases of the junction unmatched. There are 15 residues in the CDR3. CDR3 DNA sequence: TGTGCCAGCAGCTTCTCGGCGGGAGGGTACAATGAGCAGTTCTTC. Residues: CASSFSAGGYNEQFF.

The CDR3 is CASSQEDGEHGYTF. CDR3 bases: TGCGCCAGCAGCCAGGAGGACGGGGAGCATGGCTACACCTTC. The chain employs TRBV4-3 and TRBJ1-2; D call uncertain. The germline V and J ends were trimmed by 3 bases and 6 bases, with 14 bases remaining between them. CDR3 length: 14 amino acids. Germline V gene lookup returns CDR1 LGHNA and CDR2 YSLEER.

The chain couples TRBV3-1 (or the pseudogene TRBV3-2) to TRBJ1-5; D ambiguous. Looked up from germline, CDR1 is LGHDT and CDR2 is YNNKEL (reference sequence). This CDR3 has 16 amino acids. Trimming left V 4 bases short and J 4 bases short, with 17 bases between. CDR3 protein: CASSPGSLPRNQPQHF. CDR3 DNA: TGTGCCAGCAGCCCGGGGTCCTTACCGCGAAATCAGCCCCAGCATTTT.

The chain links TRBV28 to TRBJ1-4; D gene unclear. This CDR3 comprises 15 residues. CDR1 and CDR2 (germline): MDHEN, SYDVKM. V lost 2 bases and J lost 0, with 7 bases in between. The CDR3, as DNA: TGTGCCAGCAGTTTAGTCGTATCAACTAATGAAAAACTGTTTTTT. This encodes CASSLVVSTNEKLFF.